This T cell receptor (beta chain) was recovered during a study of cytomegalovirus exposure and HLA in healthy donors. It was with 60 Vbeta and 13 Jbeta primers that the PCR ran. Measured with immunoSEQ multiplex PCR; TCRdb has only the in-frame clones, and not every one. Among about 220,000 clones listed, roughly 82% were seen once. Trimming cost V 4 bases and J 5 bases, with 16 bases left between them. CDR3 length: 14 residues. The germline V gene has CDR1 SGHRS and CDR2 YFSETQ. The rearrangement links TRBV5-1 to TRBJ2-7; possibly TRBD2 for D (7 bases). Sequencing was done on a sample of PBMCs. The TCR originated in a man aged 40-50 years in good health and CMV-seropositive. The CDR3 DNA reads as TGCGCCAGCAGCGAGGGGGGGCTAGCGGACGAGCAGTACGTC. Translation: CASSEGGLADEQYV.